Shown below are 26 T cell receptor beta chains from a single sample sequenced in a study of blood T cell repertoires in COVID-19 (dated by TCRdb to 2018 to 2021). The method behind the library was the immunoSEQ multiplex PCR assay. Held by TCRdb, this immuneACCESS table contains in-frame sequences only and omits some clones. Under half of the omission traces to an unresolved V gene where checked; the cause of the rest is unknown. In this sample the table shows 300,000 to 400,000 clones, 70% to 90% of which occur a single time. The top ten clonotypes cover roughly 4.2% of the sample. The source material was PBMCs or T cells enriched from blood (not recorded which). The receptors originated from a woman in her thirties or forties with acute COVID-19.

The chain joins TRBV10-2 to TRBJ1-6, with D unresolved. V lost 2 bases and J lost 7, with 6 bases in between. CDR3 length equals 13 residues. CDR1 WSHSY and CDR2 SAAADI come from the germline V gene. For the CDR3, the DNA is TGCGCCAGCAGTGAGGCGATAAATTCACCCCTCCACTTT. Translation gives CASSEAINSPLHF.

The rearrangement joins TRBV6-6 to TRBJ1-5, with D perhaps TRBD1 (5 bases). The germline CDR1 and CDR2 sequences are MNHNY and SVGAGI (reference sequence). Between the trimmed V and J ends, which lost 2 bases and 1 base, there was a span of 12 bases. This CDR3 is 16 amino acids long. The chain's CDR3 is CASSYTRGVSNQPQHF. The CDR3 bases are TGTGCCAGCAGTTACACACGGGGGGTAAGCAATCAGCCCCAGCATTTT.

The chain couples TRBV15 to TRBJ1-3, with D possibly matching TRBD1 (5 bases). Trimming took 0 bases from V and 0 from J, leaving 15 bases between them. This CDR3 spans 18 amino acids. The germline V gene has CDR1 LNHNV and CDR2 YYDKDF (reference sequence). The CDR3, as DNA: TGTGCCACCAGCAGAGATCCGACGGGGGGTATCTCTGGAAACACCATATATTTT. Residues: CATSRDPTGGISGNTIYF.

J is TRBJ2-3 and V is TRBV5-4; TRBD2 matches 9 bases. V gave up 0 bases and J gave up 1 base; unmatched junction bases: 3. Germline V lookup: CDR1 SGHNT, CDR2 YYREEE (reference sequence). This CDR3 has 16 residues. CDR3 sequence: CASSLGQREGTDTQYF. In DNA form, the CDR3 reads TGTGCCAGCAGCTTGGGGCAGCGGGAGGGCACAGATACGCAGTATTTT.

V usage is TRBV7-2 and J usage is TRBJ2-3; 10 bases fit TRBD2. The J segment lost 1 base and the V segment lost 2 bases, leaving 9 bases of the junction unmatched. The CDR3 length is 18 residues. Germline lookup yields CDR1 SGHTA and CDR2 FQGNSA. The DNA for the CDR3 is TGTGCCAGCAGCTTAAGGGGAACCGGGACTAGCGGCACAGATACGCAGTATTTT. Amino acid sequence: CASSLRGTGTSGTDTQYF.

This chain links TRBV5-4 with TRBJ2-5; the match to TRBD1 covers 10 bases. The CDR3 has 14 residues. The germline V gene has CDR1 SGHNT and CDR2 YYREEE (reference sequence). The junction had 5 bases not matched to a gene; V was cut back by 4 bases and J by 5 bases. The CDR3 sequence is CASSRTGGGETQYF. The CDR3 coding sequence is TGTGCCAGCAGCCGGACAGGGGGAGGGGAGACCCAGTACTTC.

The J gene is TRBJ1-1, the V gene TRBV15, with D unresolved. This CDR3 is 15 amino acids long. Germline-derived CDR1 and CDR2 are LNHNV and YYDKDF (reference sequence). Trimming pared 1 base from V and 1 base from J, leaving 10 bases between. The CDR3 region is CATSRGGSANTEAFF. The DNA of the CDR3 is TGTGCCACCAGCAGAGGAGGGTCCGCGAACACTGAAGCTTTCTTT.

The chain couples TRBV9 to TRBJ2-1; TRBD2 matches 9 bases. Germline values: CDR1 SGDLS, CDR2 YYNGEE. The CDR3 loop spans 15 amino acids. The junction had 6 bases not matched to a gene; V was cut back by 0 bases and J by 8 bases. For the CDR3, the DNA is TGTGCCAGCAGCGTAGCTCTAGCGGGGTCCGATGAGCAGTTCTTC. Translated, it gives CASSVALAGSDEQFF.

V and J are TRBV6-5 and TRBJ1-1; possible D gene TRBD1, 5 bases. Germline assignment: CDR1 MNHEY and CDR2 SVGAGI. This CDR3 is built from 14 residues. V shed 7 bases and J shed 4 bases, with 16 bases lying between them. CDR3 in amino acids: CASTLSPGSTEAFF. CDR3 in DNA: TGTGCCAGCACCTTGTCGCCAGGGTCCACTGAAGCTTTCTTT.

The chain couples TRBV5-6 to TRBJ2-7; possibly TRBD2 for D (6 bases). Deletions cut 1 base from V and 2 bases from J, with 13 bases between. Germline V gene sequence: CDR1 SGHDT, CDR2 YYEEEE. There are 15 residues in the CDR3. Here the CDR3 DNA reads TGTGCCAGCAGCTTGTCCGGGACTGCCCCCTACGAGCAGTACTTC. This gives the protein CASSLSGTAPYEQYF.

This clone was detected only once. V and J are TRBV7-8 and TRBJ2-1; the match to TRBD2 covers 10 bases. The CDR3 loop spans 16 amino acids. V lost 2 bases to trimming and J lost 7 bases; unmatched junction nucleotides: 8. The germline gives CDR1 SGHVS, CDR2 FQNEAQ. The CDR3 nucleotides are TGTGCCAGCAGCTTAATTGGGACTAGCGTACCAAATGAGCAGTTCTTC. Amino acid sequence: CASSLIGTSVPNEQFF. The entire variable domain, with the rest obtained from reference TRBV7-8 and TRBJ2-1, is as follows: GAGVSQSPRYKVAKRGQDVALRCDPISGHVSLFWYQQALGQGPEFLTYFQNEAQLDKSGLPSDRFFAERPEGSVSTLKIQRTQQEDSAVYLCASSLIGTSVPNEQFFGPGTRLTVL.

V is TRBV6-5 and J is TRBJ1-6, with D maybe TRBD1 (5 bases). The V end lost 0 bases, the J end lost 7 bases, and 13 bases lay between the germline ends. Germline CDR1 reads MNHEY; CDR2 reads SVGAGI. The CDR3 length is 16 residues. The CDR3 DNA sequence: TGTGCCAGCAGTTACTCGCTCTGGGGCCAAAATTCACCCCTCCACTTT. It is translated as CASSYSLWGQNSPLHF.

The chain couples TRBV5-5 to TRBJ2-2; 11 nucleotides line up with TRBD2. Looked up from germline, CDR1 is SGHKS and CDR2 is YYEKEE (reference sequence). The ends lost 4 bases at V and 1 base at J; junction bases unmatched: 3. CDR3 length: 16 residues. The CDR3 nucleotides are TGTGCCAGCAGCGGGGGACTAGCGGTGAACACCGGGGAGCTGTTTTTT. It translates to CASSGGLAVNTGELFF.

The chain links TRBV5-4 to TRBJ2-5; 7 nucleotides line up with TRBD1. The V segment lost 0 bases and the J segment 4 bases; nucleotides outside the gene matches: 9. This CDR3 is 16 amino acids long. Germline V gives CDR1 SGHNT, CDR2 YYREEE (reference sequence). CDR3 in amino acids: CASSLEGALTLETQYF. DNA for the CDR3: TGTGCCAGCAGCTTGGAGGGGGCGCTTACTTTAGAGACCCAGTACTTC.

J is TRBJ1-5 and V is TRBV6-6; D is possibly TRBD1 (6 bases). CDR3 length: 13 residues. V lost 7 bases and J lost 3, with 10 bases in between. Germline assignment: CDR1 MNHNY and CDR2 SVGAGI (reference sequence). CDR3 loop: CASTTGDNQPQHF. For the CDR3, the DNA is TGTGCCAGCACGACAGGAGACAATCAGCCCCAGCATTTT.

This clone was picked up one time. Here the CDR3 DNA reads TGTGCCAGCAGTTACCAGCGGGGGGGCCTGGACAATGAGCAGTTCTTC. It is translated as CASSYQRGGLDNEQFF. The chain employs TRBV6-2 or TRBV6-3 and TRBJ2-1, with 10 bases lining up with TRBD2. This CDR3 is built from 16 residues. Germline V gene sequence: CDR1 MNHEY, CDR2 SVGEGT. V lost 2 bases and J lost 5; bases outside the gene matches: 6.

The J gene is TRBJ2-3, the V gene TRBV12-5, with 8 nucleotides matching TRBD1. V was pared by 1 base and J by 4 bases, with 4 bases of the junction left unmatched. Germline CDR1 reads LGHNT; CDR2 reads FRNRAP. The CDR3 totals 15 residues. The CDR3 is CASGLGTGFSDTQYF. CDR3 coding DNA: TGTGCTAGTGGTTTGGGGACAGGGTTTTCAGATACGCAGTATTTT.

A single count supports this clone. This sequence joins TRBV2 and TRBJ1-1; D unresolved. V was cut by 2 bases and J by 11 bases, with 18 bases left in between. The CDR3 loop spans 14 amino acids. Looked up from germline, CDR1 is SNHLY and CDR2 is FYNNEI. The CDR3 DNA follows: TGTGCCAGCAGTGAATCCCCAAGCCAGGAGGAGGCTTTCTTT. Its translation is CASSESPSQEEAFF.

In its sample, this clone was seen a few times. CDR3 in DNA: TGTGCCAGCAGAAATTGGGCGGGGTCGGCTAGCGGAGGGACCTACGAGCAGTACTTC. Translated, it gives CASRNWAGSASGGTYEQYF. The chain links TRBV7-2 to TRBJ2-7; TRBD2 aligns across 7 bases. The CDR3 spans 19 residues. Germline V gene lookup returns CDR1 SGHTA and CDR2 FQGNSA. V gave up 6 bases and J gave up 2 bases; unmatched junction bases: 22.

The chain has TRBV5-4 and TRBJ1-6, with a possible D match to TRBD1 (5 bases). The CDR3 consists of 12 residues. Germline V gives CDR1 SGHNT, CDR2 YYREEE (reference sequence). V lost 4 bases and J lost 9, with 8 bases in between. The CDR3 region is CASSIDSSPLHF. The CDR3 DNA reads as TGTGCCAGCAGCATAGACAGTTCACCCCTCCACTTT.

The chain couples TRBV9 to TRBJ1-2, with D possibly matching TRBD1 (6 bases). The CDR3 length is 16 residues. V shed 0 bases and J shed 4 bases, with 16 bases lying between them. Germline V gives CDR1 SGDLS, CDR2 YYNGEE. CDR3 coding DNA: TGTGCCAGCAGCGTAGCAGGTGCAGGGGAACTCTATGGCTACACCTTC. This translates into CASSVAGAGELYGYTF. The full variable domain, its missing parts supplied by reference TRBV9 and TRBJ1-2, is DSGVTQTPKHLITATGQRVTLRCSPRSGDLSVYWYQQSLDQGLQFLIQYYNGEERAKGNILERFSAQQFPDLHSELNLSSLELGDSALYFCASSVAGAGELYGYTFGSGTRLTVV.

This chain uses TRBV19 with TRBJ2-7; 9 bases line up with TRBD2. The CDR3 consists of 14 residues. The trim removed 5 bases at V and 5 bases at J, leaving 7 bases unmatched. Germline values: CDR1 LNHDA, CDR2 SQIVND (reference sequence). CDR3 DNA sequence: TGTGCCAGTAGTCACGGCGGGAGGGCAAACGAGCAGTACTTC. Residues: CASSHGGRANEQYF.

V and J are TRBV7-2 and TRBJ1-1, with a possible D match to TRBD1 (6 bases). With 2 bases removed from V and 5 bases from J, the gap between germline ends came to 24 bases. CDR3 length equals 18 residues. Per germline, CDR1 SGHTA and CDR2 FQGNSA. Here the CDR3 DNA reads TGTGCCAGCAGCTTAAGGTTACTGGGGGCTCAAGTCAGGACTGAAGCTTTCTTT. Protein: CASSLRLLGAQVRTEAFF.

The V call is TRBV9, the J call TRBJ1-2; 7 bases agree with TRBD1. This CDR3 spans 16 amino acids. Trimming cost V 3 bases and J 5 bases; bases outside gene matches: 13. CDR1 and CDR2 (germline): SGDLS, YYNGEE. The CDR3 spells CASSDRDSPPLYGYTF. CDR3 bases: TGTGCCAGCAGCGACCGGGACAGCCCGCCACTTTATGGCTACACCTTC.

The chain combines TRBV5-4 with TRBJ1-2; unclear D gene. The V gene lost 2 bases and the J gene lost 2 bases, with 7 bases spanning the gap. The CDR3 runs to 13 residues. CDR1 is SGHNT and CDR2 is YYREEE in the germline V gene (reference sequence). CDR3 protein: CASSFERNYGYTF. DNA for the CDR3: TGTGCCAGCAGCTTTGAGAGAAACTATGGCTACACCTTC.

The DNA for the CDR3 is TGTGCCAGCAGCCTGACAGGGGGCAAGTCCTCCGGTGGCTACACCTTC. It specifies CASSLTGGKSSGGYTF. This chain uses TRBV2 with TRBJ1-2; the match to TRBD1 covers 10 bases. Germline assignment: CDR1 SNHLY and CDR2 FYNNEI. The CDR3 is made up of 16 amino acids. The V gene end was trimmed by 6 bases and the J gene end by 7 bases; junction bases not matched to a gene: 14.